The sequence of this T cell receptor (beta chain) was determined in a study of blood T cells in healthy people across ages. Study-wide background: Capture by template switching was about one barcoded beta molecule per two T cells. Whole-study findings and limits: Versus aged donors, long-lived donors had higher diversity and more naive CD4+ cells.

The second PCR ran about 6 to 12 cycles with a sample-barcoded 5' primer and J-beta primers. MiXCR, run by TCRdb on the 5' RACE reads, gives a single entry per CDR3 protein. The sample lists roughly 1.6 million distinct CDR3 sequences, around 35% occurring once. Donors gave 8.5 to 10 milliliters of peripheral blood apiece. CDR3 size: 14 residues. V dropped 8 bases and J dropped 0 bases, with 13 bases sitting between them. CDR1 KGHSH and CDR2 LQKENI come from the germline V gene. This clonotype was detected only a few times. Its antigen is undetermined. Sample: blood. The clonotype comes from a woman younger than 45 in good health. The rearrangement joins TRBV18 to TRBJ1-2; unclear D gene. The CDR3 DNA reads as TGTGCCAGCCACGGAGCTGACACTAACTATGGCTACACCTTC. Its protein is CASHGADTNYGYTF.